This T cell receptor beta chain was sequenced in a study of human T cells and chemical hapten exposure. This clonotype was seen at least ten times. The CDR3 extends over 14 amino acids. Germline CDR1 and CDR2: SEHNR and FQNEAQ (reference sequence). V was cut by 2 bases and J by 3 bases, with 10 bases left in between. MiXCR, run by TCRdb on the RACE reads, gives a single entry per CDR3 protein. Of about 71,000 distinct CDR3 sequences in the sample, over 8.5% are singletons; the top ten hold 1.4%. Time point defined: patch test 3, about 24 weeks after DPC sensitization. Treatment described: therapeutic diphenylcyclopropenone sensitization with weekly scalp DPC. Suited to DPC and affected by alopecia, the donors ranged from 18 to 70 years old.

The material sequenced was whole blood, taken in connection with sensitization to the hapten diphenylcyclopropenone (DPC). The V and J genes are TRBV7-9 and TRBJ1-1; tentative D call: TRBD1 (5 bases). The receptor was derived from a woman aged 50 to 60 with alopecia areata. Some clones in this sample may be carry-over from other donors' samples. CDR3 nucleotides: TGTGCCAGCAGCTTACTTCAGGGAGACACTGAAGCTTTCTTT. It specifies CASSLLQGDTEAFF.